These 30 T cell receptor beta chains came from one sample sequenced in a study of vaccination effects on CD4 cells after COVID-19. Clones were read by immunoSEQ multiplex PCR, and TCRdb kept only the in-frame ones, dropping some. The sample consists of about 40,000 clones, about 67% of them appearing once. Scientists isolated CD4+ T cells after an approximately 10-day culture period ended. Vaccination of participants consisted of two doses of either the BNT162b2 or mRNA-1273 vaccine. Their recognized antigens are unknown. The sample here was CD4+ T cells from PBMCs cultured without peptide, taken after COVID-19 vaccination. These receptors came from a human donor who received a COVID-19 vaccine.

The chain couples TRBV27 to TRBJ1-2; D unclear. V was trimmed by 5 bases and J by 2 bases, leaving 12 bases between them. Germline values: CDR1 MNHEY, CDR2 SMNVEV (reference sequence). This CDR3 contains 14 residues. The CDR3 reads CASSRTVMNYGYTF. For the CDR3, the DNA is TGTGCCAGCAGTAGGACGGTAATGAACTATGGCTACACCTTC.

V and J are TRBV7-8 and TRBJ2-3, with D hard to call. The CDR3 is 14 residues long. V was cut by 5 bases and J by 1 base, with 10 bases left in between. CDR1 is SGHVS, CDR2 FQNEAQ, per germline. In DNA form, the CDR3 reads TGTGCCAGCAGCCGCCAGACTGGCACAGATACGCAGTATTTT. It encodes CASSRQTGTDTQYF.

CDR3 residues: CASSYPPSIEAFF. Written as DNA, the CDR3 is TGTGCCAGCAGTTACCCGCCGAGCATCGAAGCTTTCTTT. This sequence joins TRBV6-5 and TRBJ1-1; D remains unclear. CDR3 length equals 13 residues. Germline CDR1 reads MNHEY; CDR2 reads SVGAGI. The V and J ends lost 2 bases and 8 bases respectively, with 12 bases between them.

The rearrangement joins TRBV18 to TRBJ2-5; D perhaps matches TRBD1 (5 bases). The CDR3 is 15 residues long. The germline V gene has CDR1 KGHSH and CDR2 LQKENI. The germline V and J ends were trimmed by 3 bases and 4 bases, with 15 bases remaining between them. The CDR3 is CASSPQGFGTETQYF. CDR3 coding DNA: TGTGCCAGCTCACCTCAGGGATTTGGTACAGAGACCCAGTACTTC. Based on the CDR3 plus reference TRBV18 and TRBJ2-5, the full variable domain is NAGVMQNPRHLVRRRGQEARLRCSPMKGHSHVYWYRQLPEEGLKFMVYLQKENIIDESGMPKERFSAEFPKEGPSILRIQQVVRGDSAAYFCASSPQGFGTETQYFGPGTRLLVL.

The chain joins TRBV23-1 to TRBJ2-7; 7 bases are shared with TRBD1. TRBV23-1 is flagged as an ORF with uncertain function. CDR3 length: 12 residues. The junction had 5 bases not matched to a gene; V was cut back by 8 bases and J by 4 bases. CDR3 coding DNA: TGCGCCAGCCTTGACAGGGCTTACGAGCAGTACTTC. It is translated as CASLDRAYEQYF.

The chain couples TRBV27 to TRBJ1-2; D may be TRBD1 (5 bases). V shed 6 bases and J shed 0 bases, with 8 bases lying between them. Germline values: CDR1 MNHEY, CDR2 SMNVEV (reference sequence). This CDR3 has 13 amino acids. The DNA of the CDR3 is TGTGCCAGCAGCGAGGGGACTAACTATGGCTACACCTTC. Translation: CASSEGTNYGYTF.

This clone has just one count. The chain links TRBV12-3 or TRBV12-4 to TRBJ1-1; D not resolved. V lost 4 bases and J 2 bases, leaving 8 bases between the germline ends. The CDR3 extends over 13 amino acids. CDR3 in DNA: TGTGCCAGCAGTTCAGGCTTTAACACTGAAGCTTTCTTT. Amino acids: CASSSGFNTEAFF.

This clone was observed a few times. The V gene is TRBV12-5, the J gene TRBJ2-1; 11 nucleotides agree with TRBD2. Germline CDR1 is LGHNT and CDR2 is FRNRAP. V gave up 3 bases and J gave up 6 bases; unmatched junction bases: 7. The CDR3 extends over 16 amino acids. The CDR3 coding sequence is TGTGCTAGTGGTTTAGGTAGCGGGAGGGCCGGCAATGAGCAGTTCTTC. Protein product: CASGLGSGRAGNEQFF.

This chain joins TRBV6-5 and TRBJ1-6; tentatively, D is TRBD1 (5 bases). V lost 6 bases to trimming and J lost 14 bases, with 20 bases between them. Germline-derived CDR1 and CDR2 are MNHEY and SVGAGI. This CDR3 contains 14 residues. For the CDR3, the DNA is TGTGCCAGCAGATTAAAGGGGACTGCCGGTTCCCTCCACTTT. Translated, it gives CASRLKGTAGSLHF.

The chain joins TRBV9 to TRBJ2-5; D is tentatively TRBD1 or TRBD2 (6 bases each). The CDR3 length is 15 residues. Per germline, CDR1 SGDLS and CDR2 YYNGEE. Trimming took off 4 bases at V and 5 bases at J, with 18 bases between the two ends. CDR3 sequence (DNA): TGTGCCAGCAGCAGGGGGGCCTCACCGGCTGAGACCCAGTACTTC. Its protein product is CASSRGASPAETQYF.

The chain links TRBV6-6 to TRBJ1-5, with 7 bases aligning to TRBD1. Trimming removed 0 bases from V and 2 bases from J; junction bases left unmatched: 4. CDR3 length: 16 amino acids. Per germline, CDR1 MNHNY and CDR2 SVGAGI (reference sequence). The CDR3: CASSYSTGSGNQPQHF. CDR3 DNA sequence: TGTGCCAGCAGTTACTCGACAGGGTCAGGCAATCAGCCCCAGCATTTT.

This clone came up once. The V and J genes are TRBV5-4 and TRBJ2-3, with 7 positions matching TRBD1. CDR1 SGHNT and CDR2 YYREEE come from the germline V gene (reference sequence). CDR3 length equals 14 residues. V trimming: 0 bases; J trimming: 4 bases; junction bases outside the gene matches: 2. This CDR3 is CASSLEGAPDTQYF. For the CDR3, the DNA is TGTGCCAGCAGCTTGGAGGGGGCCCCAGATACGCAGTATTTT.

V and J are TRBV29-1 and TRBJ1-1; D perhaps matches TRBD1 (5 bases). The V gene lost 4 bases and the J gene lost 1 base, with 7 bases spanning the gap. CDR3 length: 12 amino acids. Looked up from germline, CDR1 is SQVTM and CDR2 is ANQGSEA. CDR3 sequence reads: CSVGQPNTEAFF. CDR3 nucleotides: TGCAGCGTTGGACAGCCGAACACTGAAGCTTTCTTT.

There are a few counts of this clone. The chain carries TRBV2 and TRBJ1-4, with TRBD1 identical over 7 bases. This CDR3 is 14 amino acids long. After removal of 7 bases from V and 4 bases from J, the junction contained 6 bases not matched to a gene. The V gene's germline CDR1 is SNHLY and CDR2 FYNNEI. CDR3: CASKRDRFNEKLFF. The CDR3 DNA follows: TGTGCCAGCAAGCGGGACAGATTTAATGAAAAACTGTTTTTT.

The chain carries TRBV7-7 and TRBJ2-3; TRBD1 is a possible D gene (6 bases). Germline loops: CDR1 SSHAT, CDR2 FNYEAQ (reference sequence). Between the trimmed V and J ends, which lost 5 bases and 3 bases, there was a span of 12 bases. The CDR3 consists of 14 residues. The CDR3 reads CASSIDRLTDTQYF. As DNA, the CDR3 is TGTGCCAGCAGCATCGACAGGTTGACAGATACGCAGTATTTT.

The CDR3 loop reads CASSESGTNREQYF. CDR3 in DNA: TGTGCCAGCAGTGAATCGGGGACAAACCGCGAGCAGTACTTC. The chain combines TRBV6-1 with TRBJ2-7, with TRBD1 as a possible D gene (6 bases). Germline V gene data show CDR1 as MNHNS and CDR2 as SASEGT. The V gene lost 2 bases and the J gene lost 6 bases, with 14 bases spanning the gap. This CDR3 has 14 residues.

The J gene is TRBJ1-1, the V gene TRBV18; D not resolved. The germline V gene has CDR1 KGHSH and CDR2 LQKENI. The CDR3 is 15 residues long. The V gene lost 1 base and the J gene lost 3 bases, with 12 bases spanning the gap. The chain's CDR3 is CASSPRSTDYTEAFF. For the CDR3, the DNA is TGTGCCAGCTCACCACGCTCGACTGATTACACTGAAGCTTTCTTT.

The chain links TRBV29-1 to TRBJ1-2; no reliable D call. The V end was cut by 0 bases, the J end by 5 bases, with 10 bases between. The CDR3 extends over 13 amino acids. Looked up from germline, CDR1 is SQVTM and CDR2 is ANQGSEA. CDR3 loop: CSVEDSARYGYTF. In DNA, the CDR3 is TGCAGCGTTGAAGATTCGGCTAGATATGGCTACACCTTC.

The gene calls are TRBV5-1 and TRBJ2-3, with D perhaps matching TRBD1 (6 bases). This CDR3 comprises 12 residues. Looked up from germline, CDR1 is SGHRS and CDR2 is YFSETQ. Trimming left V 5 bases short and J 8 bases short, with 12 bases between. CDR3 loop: CASRGEGGTQYF. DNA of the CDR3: TGCGCCAGCAGAGGCGAAGGGGGTACGCAGTATTTT. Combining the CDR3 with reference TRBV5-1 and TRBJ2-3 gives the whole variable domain KAGVTQTPRYLIKTRGQQVTLSCSPISGHRSVSWYQQTPGQGLQFLFEYFSETQRNKGNFPGRFSGRQFSNSRSEMNVSTLELGDSALYLCASRGEGGTQYFGPGTRLTVL.

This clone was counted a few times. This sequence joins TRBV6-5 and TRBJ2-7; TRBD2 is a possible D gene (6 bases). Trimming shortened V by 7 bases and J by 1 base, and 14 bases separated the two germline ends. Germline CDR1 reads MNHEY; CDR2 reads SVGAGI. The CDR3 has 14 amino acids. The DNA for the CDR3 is TGTGCCAGCACCCCGACTAGGTTATCCTACGAGCAGTACTTC. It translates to CASTPTRLSYEQYF.

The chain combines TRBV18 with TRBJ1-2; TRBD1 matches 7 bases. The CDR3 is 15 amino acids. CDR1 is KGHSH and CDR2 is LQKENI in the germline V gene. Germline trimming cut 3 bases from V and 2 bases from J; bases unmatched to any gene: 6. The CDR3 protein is CASSPGPGGNYGYTF. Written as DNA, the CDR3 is TGTGCCAGCTCACCGGGGCCAGGGGGGAACTATGGCTACACCTTC.

The CDR3 sequence: CSVGTGTAGTEAFF. The CDR3 coding sequence is TGCAGCGTTGGGACCGGGACAGCCGGCACTGAAGCTTTCTTT. The gene calls are TRBV29-1 and TRBJ1-1; 7 bases match TRBD1. The length of the CDR3 is 14 residues. CDR1 SQVTM and CDR2 ANQGSEA come from the germline V gene. The V and J ends lost 4 bases and 4 bases, in that order; junction bases with no gene match: 9. Full variable domain (rest looked up from reference TRBV29-1 and TRBJ1-1): SAVISQKPSRDICQRGTSLTIQCQVDSQVTMMFWYRQQPGQSLTLIATANQGSEATYESGFVIDKFPISRPNLTFSTLTVSNMSPEDSSIYLCSVGTGTAGTEAFFGQGTRLTVV.

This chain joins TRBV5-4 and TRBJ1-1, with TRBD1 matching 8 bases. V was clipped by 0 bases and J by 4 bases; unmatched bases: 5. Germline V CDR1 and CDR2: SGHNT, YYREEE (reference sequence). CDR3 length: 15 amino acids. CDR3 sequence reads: CASSLDQGAGTEAFF. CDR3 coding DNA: TGTGCCAGCAGCTTGGATCAGGGGGCAGGCACTGAAGCTTTCTTT.

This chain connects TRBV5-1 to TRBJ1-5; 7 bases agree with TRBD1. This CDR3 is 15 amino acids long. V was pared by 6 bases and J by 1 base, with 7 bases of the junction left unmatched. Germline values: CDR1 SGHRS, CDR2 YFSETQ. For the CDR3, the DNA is TGCGCCAGCAAAATAGGGACAGCAAGCAATCAGCCCCAGCATTTT. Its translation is CASKIGTASNQPQHF.

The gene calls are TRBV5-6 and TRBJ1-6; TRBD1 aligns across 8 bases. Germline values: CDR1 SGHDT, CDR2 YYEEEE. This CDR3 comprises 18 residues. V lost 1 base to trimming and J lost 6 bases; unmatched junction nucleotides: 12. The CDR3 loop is CASSLPPGQAPSNSPLHF. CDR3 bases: TGTGCCAGCAGCTTGCCCCCGGGACAGGCGCCGAGTAATTCACCCCTCCACTTT.

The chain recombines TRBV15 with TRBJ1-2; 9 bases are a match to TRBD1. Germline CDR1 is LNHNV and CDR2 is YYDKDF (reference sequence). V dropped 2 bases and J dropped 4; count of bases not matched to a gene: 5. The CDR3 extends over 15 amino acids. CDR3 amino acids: CATSRPGTGLYGYTF. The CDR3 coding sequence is TGTGCCACCAGCAGACCCGGGACAGGGCTCTATGGCTACACCTTC. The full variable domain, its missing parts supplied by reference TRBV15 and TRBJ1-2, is DAMVIQNPRYQVTQFGKPVTLSCSQTLNHNVMYWYQQKSSQAPKLLFHYYDKDFNNEADTPDNFQSRRPNTSFCFLDIRSPGLGDTAMYLCATSRPGTGLYGYTFGSGTRLTVV.

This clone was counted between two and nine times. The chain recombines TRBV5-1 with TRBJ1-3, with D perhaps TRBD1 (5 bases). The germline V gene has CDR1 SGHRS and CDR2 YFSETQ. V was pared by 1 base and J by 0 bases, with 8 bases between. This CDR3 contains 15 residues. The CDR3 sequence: CASSLTGDSGNTIYF. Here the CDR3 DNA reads TGCGCCAGCAGCTTGACAGGAGACTCTGGAAACACCATATATTTT.

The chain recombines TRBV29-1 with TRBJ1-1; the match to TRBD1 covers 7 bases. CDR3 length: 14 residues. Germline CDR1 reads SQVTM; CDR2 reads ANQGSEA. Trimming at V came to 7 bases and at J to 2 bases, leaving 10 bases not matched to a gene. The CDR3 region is CSAAPGTVNTEAFF. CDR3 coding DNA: TGCAGCGCGGCCCCCGGGACAGTAAACACTGAAGCTTTCTTT.

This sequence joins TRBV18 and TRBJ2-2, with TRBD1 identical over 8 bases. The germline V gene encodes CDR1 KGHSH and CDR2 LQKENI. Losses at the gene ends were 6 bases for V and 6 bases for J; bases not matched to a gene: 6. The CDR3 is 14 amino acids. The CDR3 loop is CASSTGANAGELFF. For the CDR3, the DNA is TGTGCCAGCTCGACAGGGGCCAACGCCGGGGAGCTGTTTTTT.

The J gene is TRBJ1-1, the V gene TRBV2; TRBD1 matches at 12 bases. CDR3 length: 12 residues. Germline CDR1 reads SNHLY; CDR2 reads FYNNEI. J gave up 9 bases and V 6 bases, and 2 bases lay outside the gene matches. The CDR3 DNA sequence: TGTGCCAGCAGCGGGACAGGGGGCAAAGCTTTCTTT. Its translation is CASSGTGGKAFF.